Sequencing of this T cell receptor (beta chain) was carried out in a study of technical replicates of blood from several donors. The method was immunoSEQ multiplex PCR; TCRdb's version includes in-frame clones alone and lacks a portion of them. The sample holds roughly 100,000 clones; about 96% are singletons and the top ten take roughly 0.39%. The germline CDR1 and CDR2 sequences are SGHRS and YFSETQ. Losses at the gene ends were 2 bases for V and 1 base for J; bases not matched to a gene: 9. There are 16 residues in the CDR3. The chain joins TRBV5-1 to TRBJ2-7, with 7 bases matching TRBD1. The sequence derives from a human donor in good health. The sample consisted of T cells isolated from PBMCs. The CDR3 reads CASSLRQGGESYEQYF. CDR3 nucleotides: TGCGCCAGCAGCTTAAGACAGGGTGGAGAATCCTACGAGCAGTACTTC.